The 18 T cell receptor beta chains reported below all come from one sample, sequenced in a study of blood T cell repertoires in COVID-19. Here immunoSEQ multiplex PCR was the method, and the copy in TCRdb shows in-frame clones only, minus some. In the table there are 84,000 or so clones, 78% of which are singletons. The source material was peripheral blood. The receptors originated from a man between 65 and 85 years old with COVID-19, enrolled during active disease.

The chain recombines TRBV5-1 with TRBJ1-1, with D perhaps matching TRBD1 (5 bases). The germline CDR1 and CDR2 sequences are SGHRS and YFSETQ. The CDR3 covers 14 residues. V lost 3 bases, J lost 4 bases, and 13 bases lay in between. The CDR3 loop is CASSSKTGGTEAFF. DNA of the CDR3: TGCGCCAGCAGCTCAAAAACGGGGGGCACTGAAGCTTTCTTT.

The gene calls are TRBV13 and TRBJ1-4; TRBD1 agrees at 8 bases. Germline CDR1 and CDR2: PRHDT and FYEKMQ (reference sequence). The junction had 1 base not matched to a gene; V was cut back by 0 bases and J by 4 bases. This CDR3 has 15 residues. The CDR3 region is CASSLGQGGNEKLFF. The CDR3 region has the DNA TGTGCCAGCAGCTTAGGACAGGGGGGTAATGAAAAACTGTTTTTT.

This clone was seen only a few times. The gene calls are TRBV3-1 (or the pseudogene TRBV3-2) and TRBJ1-2; tentative D call: TRBD1 (5 bases). CDR3 size: 12 residues. Per the germline V gene, CDR1 is LGHDT and CDR2 is YNNKEL (reference sequence). The ends were cut back, 0 bases at V and 11 bases at J, with 10 bases in the middle. DNA of the CDR3: TGTGCCAGCAGCCAAGAGTCCAGGGTGTACACCTTC. It translates to CASSQESRVYTF.

The chain carries TRBV3-1 (or the pseudogene TRBV3-2) and TRBJ2-5; no clear D. V was trimmed by 0 bases and J by 2 bases, leaving 22 bases between them. This CDR3 contains 19 residues. CDR1 and CDR2 from the germline V gene are LGHDT and YNNKEL (reference sequence). CDR3 region: CASSQDLLGRGLSQETQYF. CDR3 nucleotides: TGTGCCAGCAGCCAAGATCTTTTAGGCAGAGGATTATCGCAAGAGACCCAGTACTTC.

V usage is TRBV19 and J usage is TRBJ1-2, with a possible D match to TRBD1 (6 bases). There are 13 residues in the CDR3. Germline V gives CDR1 LNHDA, CDR2 SQIVND (reference sequence). Trimming removed 7 bases at V and 6 bases at J, with 15 bases between. The CDR3 coding sequence is TGTGCCAGTAAAACCCACAGGGCTGATGGCTACACCTTC. Translated, it gives CASKTHRADGYTF.

This chain links TRBV10-3 with TRBJ1-2; TRBD1 agrees at 7 bases. The V gene end was trimmed by 6 bases and the J gene end by 2 bases; junction bases not matched to a gene: 3. The CDR3 sequence is 13 residues long. Per the germline V gene, CDR1 is ENHRY and CDR2 is SYGVKD. The DNA of the CDR3 is TGTGCCATCAGCGAACAGGGGAACTATGGCTACACCTTC. Its translation: CAISEQGNYGYTF.

The chain has TRBV28 and TRBJ1-2; a weak D match, TRBD1 (5 bases). This CDR3 has 17 amino acids. Deletions cut 2 bases from V and 0 bases from J, with 16 bases between. Germline values: CDR1 MDHEN, CDR2 SYDVKM. CDR3 residues: CASSLAGDLAANYGYTF. The CDR3 DNA is TGTGCCAGCAGTTTAGCGGGGGACCTTGCAGCTAACTATGGCTACACCTTC.

The chain links TRBV12-3 or TRBV12-4 to TRBJ2-5; D unresolved. This CDR3 has 12 residues. V lost 9 bases, J lost 4 bases, and 12 bases lay in between. Here the CDR3 DNA reads TGTGCCAGTAGTAAAGTGCGAGAGACCCAGTACTTC. It translates to CASSKVRETQYF.

The chain is built from TRBV19 and TRBJ1-1; perhaps TRBD1 as D (6 bases). Germline V gene sequence: CDR1 LNHDA, CDR2 SQIVND (reference sequence). This CDR3 region has 17 residues. V was trimmed by 3 bases and J by 0 bases, leaving 17 bases between them. CDR3 nucleotide sequence: TGTGCCAGTAGTATCGACCGGGACACCACCATGAACACTGAAGCTTTCTTT. Translation gives CASSIDRDTTMNTEAFF.

The V gene is TRBV4-1, the J gene TRBJ1-2; TRBD1 is a possible D gene (6 bases). This CDR3 spans 16 amino acids. Trimming cost V 3 bases and J 3 bases, with 17 bases left between them. Germline assignment: CDR1 MGHRA and CDR2 YSYEKL. The CDR3 region has the DNA TGCGCCAGCAGCCAGTCCCTGAGCAGGGGAGACTATGGCTACACCTTC. Residues: CASSQSLSRGDYGYTF.

V gene TRBV6-2 or TRBV6-3 combines with J gene TRBJ2-7; tentative D call: TRBD1 (6 bases). With 6 bases removed from V and 3 bases from J, the gap between germline ends came to 12 bases. The length of the CDR3 is 13 residues. Germline V gives CDR1 MNHEY, CDR2 SVGEGT. CDR3 in amino acids: CASSEYRDYEQYF. CDR3 DNA: TGTGCCAGCAGCGAATACAGGGACTACGAGCAGTACTTC.

The genes are TRBV14 and TRBJ1-1; no firm D call. Trimming pared 3 bases from V and 6 bases from J, leaving 17 bases between. The V gene's germline CDR1 is SGHDN and CDR2 FVKESK. The CDR3 extends over 15 amino acids. The CDR3 protein is CASSHNEGRAPEAFF. In DNA, the CDR3 is TGTGCCAGCAGCCATAACGAGGGTAGAGCCCCTGAAGCTTTCTTT. Looking up the rest from reference TRBV14 and TRBJ1-1 gives the full variable domain: EAGVTQFPSHSVIEKGQTVTLRCDPISGHDNLYWYRRVMGKEIKFLLHFVKESKQDESGMPNNRFLAERTGGTYSTLKVQPAELEDSGVYFCASSHNEGRAPEAFFGQGTRLTVV.

The V gene is TRBV6-5, the J gene TRBJ2-1; 9 positions agree with TRBD2. The CDR3 loop spans 13 amino acids. Trimming at V came to 4 bases and at J to 6 bases, leaving 1 base not matched to a gene. Germline loops: CDR1 MNHEY, CDR2 SVGAGI. The CDR3 spells CASSSLAGNEQFF. The CDR3 region has the DNA TGTGCCAGCAGTTCACTAGCGGGCAATGAGCAGTTCTTC.

This clone was found once. This sequence joins TRBV6-5 and TRBJ1-2; TRBD1 might be the D (5 bases). Germline V lookup: CDR1 MNHEY, CDR2 SVGAGI. There are 15 residues in the CDR3. V was cut by 5 bases and J by 1 base, with 14 bases left in between. The CDR3 DNA sequence: TGTGCCAGCAGTCCTTCGGGGGTCAGTAACTATGGCTACACCTTC. Its protein product is CASSPSGVSNYGYTF.

This chain joins TRBV27 and TRBJ2-7, with 12 positions matching TRBD1. The CDR3 length is 18 residues. CDR1 is MNHEY and CDR2 is SMNVEV in the germline V gene (reference sequence). Losses at the gene ends were 3 bases for V and 3 bases for J; bases not matched to a gene: 12. CDR3 amino acids: CASSFLFPGTGGGYEQYF. CDR3 bases: TGTGCCAGCAGTTTCCTATTTCCCGGGACAGGGGGCGGCTACGAGCAGTACTTC.

This rearrangement joins TRBV2 to TRBJ1-2; 7 nucleotides line up with TRBD1. Germline CDR1 SNHLY, CDR2 FYNNEI. The CDR3 sequence is 14 residues long. Trimming removed 7 bases from V and 0 bases from J; junction bases left unmatched: 5. The CDR3 region is CASTPQGANYGYTF. CDR3 nucleotides: TGTGCCAGCACTCCTCAGGGGGCTAACTATGGCTACACCTTC.

The chain recombines TRBV10-2 with TRBJ2-3, with 10 bases aligning to TRBD2. CDR1 is WSHSY, CDR2 SAAADI, per germline. V lost 8 bases, J lost 0 bases, and 14 bases stayed unmatched. The CDR3 spans 18 residues. The CDR3 region is CASGRLAGLSQSTDTQYF. CDR3 DNA sequence: TGCGCCAGCGGTAGACTAGCGGGCCTCTCACAGAGCACAGATACGCAGTATTTT.

V is TRBV7-6 and J is TRBJ2-3, with TRBD2 matching over 7 bases. The CDR3 length is 16 residues. After removal of 5 bases from V and 5 bases from J, the junction contained 13 bases not matched to a gene. Germline loops: CDR1 SGHVS, CDR2 FNYEAQ. Here the CDR3 DNA reads TGTGCCAGCAGCCTTAGCGGGCTGAGCGGGGTAGATACGCAGTATTTT. Protein: CASSLSGLSGVDTQYF.